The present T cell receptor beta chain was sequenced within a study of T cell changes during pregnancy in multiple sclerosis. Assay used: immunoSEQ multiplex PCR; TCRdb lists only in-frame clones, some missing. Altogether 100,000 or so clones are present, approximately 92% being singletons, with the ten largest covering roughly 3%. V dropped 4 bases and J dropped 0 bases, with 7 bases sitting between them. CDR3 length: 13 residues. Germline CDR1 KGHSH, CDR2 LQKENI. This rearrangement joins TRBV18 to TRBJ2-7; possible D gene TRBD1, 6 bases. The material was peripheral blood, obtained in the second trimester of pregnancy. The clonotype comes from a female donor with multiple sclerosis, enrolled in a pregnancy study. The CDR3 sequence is CASSLQGSYEQYF. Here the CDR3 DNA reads TGTGCCAGCTCACTACAGGGCTCCTACGAGCAGTACTTC.